Below are 32 T cell receptor beta chains sequenced from a single sample in a study of blood T cell repertoires in COVID-19. The data were produced by immunoSEQ multiplex PCR, yet TCRdb's version contains in-frame clones alone and is incomplete. The table records roughly 360,000 clones, about 87% of them present only once. Material: PBMCs or T cells enriched from blood (not recorded which). The receptors shown here come from a man in his thirties or forties who had recovered from COVID-19.

This clone was seen only a few times. The V gene is TRBV19, the J gene TRBJ1-5, with unresolved D. The CDR3 length is 15 residues. Trimming removed 1 base at V and 1 base at J, with 8 bases between. Looked up from germline, CDR1 is LNHDA and CDR2 is SQIVND (reference sequence). The CDR3 DNA follows: TGTGCCAGTAGTATAGTCCCGGGGAGCAATCAGCCCCAGCATTTT. Amino acid sequence: CASSIVPGSNQPQHF.

This chain links TRBV7-9 with TRBJ2-2; no definite D call. This CDR3 has 16 amino acids. Deletions cut 7 bases from V and 0 bases from J, with 15 bases between. Looked up from germline, CDR1 is SEHNR and CDR2 is FQNEAQ (reference sequence). The CDR3 loop is CASTPPGVANTGELFF. The CDR3 DNA reads TGTGCCAGCACCCCCCCAGGCGTCGCGAACACCGGGGAGCTGTTTTTT.

The chain employs TRBV5-4 and TRBJ2-3; possibly TRBD2 for D (6 bases). Trimming took off 3 bases at V and 0 bases at J, with 14 bases between the two ends. The CDR3 is 16 residues long. Per germline, CDR1 SGHNT and CDR2 YYREEE (reference sequence). The CDR3 spells CASSSASGGSTDTQYF. The CDR3 DNA reads as TGTGCCAGCAGCTCGGCGTCTGGGGGGAGCACAGATACGCAGTATTTT.

V is TRBV5-1 and J is TRBJ2-1; 14 positions match TRBD2. The germline CDR1 and CDR2 sequences are SGHRS and YFSETQ. This CDR3 is built from 15 residues. Trimming cost V 4 bases and J 6 bases; bases outside gene matches: 3. CDR3 DNA sequence: TGCGCCAGCAGCGAGGGACTAGCGGGGGCCAATGAGCAGTTCTTC. As protein: CASSEGLAGANEQFF.

This chain links TRBV10-3 with TRBJ1-5; TRBD1 might be the D (5 bases). CDR1 and CDR2 (germline): ENHRY, SYGVKD. V was cut by 3 bases and J by 6 bases, with 15 bases left in between. CDR3 length: 15 residues. The CDR3 nucleotides are TGTGCCATCAGTGATAGGATAGGGGAAGCTCAGCCCCAGCATTTT. Residues: CAISDRIGEAQPQHF.

A note on this clone: Other DNA sequences in the sample encode the same CDR3. The chain combines TRBV2 with TRBJ1-3, with 8 bases aligning to TRBD1. This CDR3 is built from 15 residues. Germline V gives CDR1 SNHLY, CDR2 FYNNEI. V lost 3 bases and J lost 4; bases outside the gene matches: 5. The CDR3 DNA reads TGTGCCAGCAGTGAGCAGGGGGCGTCAGGAAACACCATATATTTT. Its translation: CASSEQGASGNTIYF.

V gene TRBV7-6 combines with J gene TRBJ1-2; 9 nucleotides agree with TRBD1. V lost 4 bases, J lost 8 bases, and 5 bases stayed unmatched. The germline V gene encodes CDR1 SGHVS and CDR2 FNYEAQ. The CDR3 is made up of 13 amino acids. The CDR3 reads CASSSGQGSGYTF. The CDR3, as DNA: TGTGCCAGCAGCTCGGGACAGGGCAGCGGCTACACCTTC.

V is TRBV2 and J is TRBJ1-1; 7 nucleotides match TRBD1. The CDR3 spans 14 residues. V lost 7 bases and J lost 6; bases outside the gene matches: 11. In germline, CDR1 is SNHLY, CDR2 FYNNEI. CDR3 sequence (DNA): TGTGCCAGCACCTTGCTGACAGGGACCTCTGAAGCTTTCTTT. Residues: CASTLLTGTSEAFF.

The gene calls are TRBV27 and TRBJ2-7, with 7 bases lining up with TRBD1. This CDR3 has 15 amino acids. The germline V gene has CDR1 MNHEY and CDR2 SMNVEV (reference sequence). The J segment lost 6 bases and the V segment lost 3 bases, leaving 11 bases of the junction unmatched. The CDR3 DNA sequence: TGTGCCAGCAGTTTTAGGGGGCAGAGGGTGTCCGAGCAGTACTTC. It codes for CASSFRGQRVSEQYF.

The rearrangement joins TRBV5-4 to TRBJ1-2; D might be TRBD1 (5 bases). Germline CDR1 reads SGHNT; CDR2 reads YYREEE (reference sequence). The CDR3 extends over 14 amino acids. Trimming took off 2 bases at V and 4 bases at J, with 12 bases between the two ends. The CDR3 reads CASSLSGAIYGYTF. As DNA, the CDR3 is TGTGCCAGCAGCTTATCTGGGGCCATCTATGGCTACACCTTC.

As regards this clone: Other DNA sequences of this sample code for an identical CDR3. V is TRBV30 and J is TRBJ1-2; D might be TRBD1 (5 bases). The CDR3 runs to 12 residues. From germline, CDR1 is GTSNPN and CDR2 SVGIG (reference sequence). V was cut by 2 bases and J by 3 bases, with 7 bases left in between. CDR3 loop: CAWSSGDYGYTF. The CDR3 nucleotides read TGTGCCTGGAGTTCGGGGGACTATGGCTACACCTTC.

The chain recombines TRBV5-4 with TRBJ2-7; D not certain. V was pared by 2 bases and J by 2 bases, with 11 bases between. Germline values: CDR1 SGHNT, CDR2 YYREEE (reference sequence). This CDR3 is built from 14 residues. CDR3 bases: TGTGCCAGCAGCTTCTTAACAGAGCCCTACGAGCAGTACTTC. Its protein product is CASSFLTEPYEQYF.

The V gene is TRBV19, the J gene TRBJ1-1; 8 nucleotides line up with TRBD1. The CDR3 covers 15 residues. The V segment lost 1 base and the J segment 5 bases; nucleotides outside the gene matches: 6. Germline V gives CDR1 LNHDA, CDR2 SQIVND (reference sequence). The CDR3, as DNA: TGTGCCAGTAGTATAGGGACAGGGATCAAGACTGAAGCTTTCTTT. Protein: CASSIGTGIKTEAFF.

The chain combines TRBV7-2 with TRBJ2-3, with 10 bases matching TRBD2. The CDR3 covers 15 residues. CDR1 SGHTA and CDR2 FQGNSA come from the germline V gene. J was trimmed by 4 bases and V by 6 bases; bases with no gene match: 7. The CDR3 DNA reads as TGTGCCAGCAGGAAAACTAGCGGGGTCGCAGATACGCAGTATTTT. Protein sequence: CASRKTSGVADTQYF.

The chain's CDR3 is CASSDEAPVNTEAFF. In nucleotides, the CDR3 is TGTGCCAGCAGCGACGAGGCACCGGTGAACACTGAAGCTTTCTTT. V is TRBV5-4 and J is TRBJ1-1; D not resolved. The CDR3 length is 15 residues. The V gene lost 4 bases and the J gene lost 0 bases, with 13 bases spanning the gap. Germline values: CDR1 SGHNT, CDR2 YYREEE (reference sequence).

The chain is built from TRBV27 and TRBJ1-6, with 7 bases that match TRBD1. The CDR3 contains 16 residues. CDR1 and CDR2 from the germline V gene are MNHEY and SMNVEV (reference sequence). The V gene end was trimmed by 6 bases and the J gene end by 9 bases; junction bases not matched to a gene: 14. In DNA, the CDR3 is TGTGCCAGCAGGGTCCAGGACAGGATCGTCGGTTCACCCCTCCACTTT. Translation gives CASRVQDRIVGSPLHF.

This chain joins TRBV6-5 and TRBJ1-5; D possibly corresponds to TRBD1 (6 bases). Looked up from germline, CDR1 is MNHEY and CDR2 is SVGAGI. This CDR3 is built from 15 residues. With 2 bases removed from V and 7 bases from J, the gap between germline ends came to 15 bases. CDR3: CASSYRQGKGQPQHF. DNA for the CDR3: TGTGCCAGCAGTTACCGGCAGGGGAAGGGGCAGCCCCAGCATTTT.

This rearrangement joins TRBV2 to TRBJ1-1; D uncertain. CDR1 SNHLY and CDR2 FYNNEI come from the germline V gene. The CDR3 runs to 15 residues. Trimming shortened V by 6 bases and J by 0 bases, and 14 bases separated the two germline ends. The CDR3 loop is CASREEAGLNTEAFF. The CDR3, as DNA: TGTGCCAGCAGGGAGGAGGCAGGTCTGAACACTGAAGCTTTCTTT.

The chain couples TRBV15 to TRBJ1-1; D ambiguous. The germline V gene has CDR1 LNHNV and CDR2 YYDKDF (reference sequence). The CDR3 has 12 residues. Trimming took off 0 bases at V and 8 bases at J, with 7 bases between the two ends. The CDR3 reads CATSRDRAEAFF. The CDR3 nucleotides read TGTGCCACCAGCAGAGATCGAGCAGAAGCTTTCTTT. The whole variable domain, filled in from reference TRBV15 and TRBJ1-1, reads DAMVIQNPRYQVTQFGKPVTLSCSQTLNHNVMYWYQQKSSQAPKLLFHYYDKDFNNEADTPDNFQSRRPNTSFCFLDIRSPGLGDTAMYLCATSRDRAEAFFGQGTRLTVV.

The V gene is TRBV4-2, the J gene TRBJ2-3, with TRBD2 identical over 12 bases. Germline CDR1 reads LGHNA; CDR2 reads YNFKEQ. V was clipped by 3 bases and J by 3 bases; unmatched bases: 7. The CDR3 totals 17 residues. The CDR3 loop reads CASSHGTSGGPTDTQYF. The DNA for the CDR3 is TGTGCCAGCAGCCATGGCACTAGCGGGGGGCCAACAGATACGCAGTATTTT.

V usage is TRBV7-8 and J usage is TRBJ2-1; 8 bases map to TRBD1. The germline V gene has CDR1 SGHVS and CDR2 FQNEAQ. There are 16 residues in the CDR3. Germline trimming cut 4 bases from V and 7 bases from J; bases unmatched to any gene: 12. The CDR3 loop is CASSSTSGTGMNEQFF. The CDR3 DNA is TGTGCCAGCAGCTCCACATCCGGGACAGGAATGAATGAGCAGTTCTTC.

The CDR3 protein is CASSPTGENYGYTF. CDR3 DNA: TGTGCCAGCTCACCGACGGGAGAGAACTATGGCTACACCTTC. This chain links TRBV18 with TRBJ1-2; D call uncertain. V lost 3 bases, J lost 2 bases, and 10 bases lay in between. The CDR3 consists of 14 residues. CDR1 is KGHSH and CDR2 is LQKENI in the germline V gene.

This chain joins TRBV9 and TRBJ2-2; the match to TRBD1 covers 8 bases. This CDR3 region has 16 residues. The trim removed 4 bases at V and 3 bases at J, leaving 8 bases unmatched. The germline gives CDR1 SGDLS, CDR2 YYNGEE. CDR3 amino acids: CASSLQGQVYTGELFF. The DNA for the CDR3 is TGTGCCAGCAGCCTACAGGGACAGGTTTACACCGGGGAGCTGTTTTTT.

The chain is built from TRBV24-1 and TRBJ2-5; 14 bases fit TRBD2. Germline CDR1 is KGHDR and CDR2 is SFDVKD. J was trimmed by 1 base and V by 7 bases; bases with no gene match: 1. This CDR3 is 15 amino acids long. The CDR3 protein is CATSGTSGGQETQYF. The CDR3 DNA sequence: TGTGCCACCAGCGGGACTAGCGGGGGCCAAGAGACCCAGTACTTC.

The count of this clone is one. The J gene is TRBJ1-5, the V gene TRBV19, with 9 bases aligning to TRBD1. Per the germline V gene, CDR1 is LNHDA and CDR2 is SQIVND (reference sequence). Trimming took 6 bases from V and 4 from J; bases not matched to a gene: 7. CDR3 length: 15 amino acids. The CDR3 coding sequence is TGTGCCAGTAGCAGGACAGGGGCCTTAAATCAGCCCCAGCATTTT. The encoded protein is CASSRTGALNQPQHF.

This clone was seen once. The V call is TRBV5-6, the J call TRBJ2-2; 7 positions agree with TRBD1. The germline CDR1 and CDR2 sequences are SGHDT and YYEEEE. The CDR3 has 13 amino acids. The V gene end was trimmed by 5 bases and the J gene end by 7 bases; junction bases not matched to a gene: 5. The CDR3 loop reads CASRIQGIGELFF. The DNA of the CDR3 is TGTGCCAGCAGGATACAGGGGATCGGGGAGCTGTTTTTT.

V usage is TRBV3-1 (or the pseudogene TRBV3-2) and J usage is TRBJ2-1, with 8 positions matching TRBD2. From germline, CDR1 is LGHDT and CDR2 YNNKEL (reference sequence). The V and J ends lost 2 bases and 10 bases, in that order; junction bases with no gene match: 7. The length of the CDR3 is 14 residues. CDR3 coding DNA: TGTGCCAGCAGCCAACCCCGGACTAGCTGGGAGCAGTTCTTC. Amino acids: CASSQPRTSWEQFF.

The chain has TRBV30 and TRBJ1-1; maybe TRBD1 (5 bases). The CDR3 runs to 12 residues. V gave up 4 bases and J gave up 3 bases, with 9 bases separating them. Germline CDR1 and CDR2: GTSNPN and SVGIG (reference sequence). CDR3 residues: CAWTGYYTEAFF. The CDR3 bases are TGTGCCTGGACAGGGTATTACACTGAAGCTTTCTTT.

This clone came up a few times. The chain is built from TRBV9 and TRBJ1-1, with 9 bases fitting TRBD1. This CDR3 comprises 15 residues. The germline CDR1 and CDR2 sequences are SGDLS and YYNGEE. The V and J ends lost 0 bases and 13 bases, in that order; junction bases with no gene match: 13. In nucleotides, the CDR3 is TGTGCCAGCAGCGTAGAAATAGGGACAGGGCCTCGTGTTTTCTTT. As protein: CASSVEIGTGPRVFF.

The rearrangement links TRBV7-2 to TRBJ2-3; D is possibly TRBD2 (5 bases). CDR1 SGHTA and CDR2 FQGNSA come from the germline V gene. Trimming left V 0 bases short and J 14 bases short, with 15 bases between. This CDR3 has 13 amino acids. The CDR3 bases are TGTGCCAGCAGCTTAGCGAGGGCAGAGACGGTGTATTTT. Encoded protein: CASSLARAETVYF.

The V and J genes are TRBV28 and TRBJ1-6; D is possibly TRBD1 (5 bases). This CDR3 comprises 14 residues. Trimming pared 5 bases from V and 7 bases from J, leaving 12 bases between. CDR1 and CDR2 (germline): MDHEN, SYDVKM. CDR3 in amino acids: CASSPQDRNSPLHF. DNA for the CDR3: TGTGCCAGCAGTCCGCAAGACAGAAATTCACCCCTCCACTTT.

The V gene is TRBV4-3, the J gene TRBJ2-2, with 7 bases fitting TRBD1. The V gene's germline CDR1 is LGHNA and CDR2 YSLEER. After removal of 4 bases from V and 4 bases from J, the junction contained 9 bases not matched to a gene. This CDR3 comprises 16 residues. Here the CDR3 reads CASSRVVGTATGELFF. The CDR3 bases are TGCGCCAGCAGCCGAGTAGTGGGGACAGCCACCGGGGAGCTGTTTTTT.